Only one count was recorded for the clone carrying this TCR beta chain. The entry originates in a study of blood T cell repertoires in COVID-19. Profiling relied on immunoSEQ multiplex PCR, and the TCRdb table lists in-frame clones only, not all of them. The data hold approximately 100,000 clones, with about four fifths observed a single time. Germline V lookup: CDR1 MNHEY, CDR2 SVGAGI. The CDR3 is 14 residues long. With V trimmed by 5 bases and J by 0 bases, 0 bases remained unmatched. Sequencing input: peripheral blood. This receptor was obtained from a woman in her sixties with acute or convalescent COVID-19. This rearrangement joins TRBV6-5 to TRBJ2-2; 7 nucleotides match TRBD1. CDR3 in DNA: TGTGCCAGCAGTCAGGGGGCGAACACCGGGGAGCTGTTTTTT. Its translation is CASSQGANTGELFF.